The rows below give T cell receptor beta chains drawn from one sample of a study of OX40 agonist ivuxolimab in advanced cancers. Sequenced by immunoSEQ multiplex PCR; TCRdb stores in-frame clones only, minus some. The data contain tens of thousands of clones, 80% to 90% of them singletons. This sample comprised CD4+ or CD8+ T cells sorted from blood, obtained in a trial of the OX40 agonist ivuxolimab. The receptors were sampled from an adult with an advanced solid tumor such as melanoma, head and neck, liver or kidney cancer. CDR3s leave out the opening cysteine and the closing phenylalanine or tryptophan.

j_call v_call cdr3_aa
TRBJ1-5 TRBV5-1 ASSLEGTSSNQPQH
TRBJ2-5 TRBV5-1 ASSPGTGGETQY
. TRBV7-6 ASSPEWQTSYEQY
TRBJ2-7 TRBV5-1 ASSLTSVSHEQY
TRBJ2-7 TRBV4-1 ASSQGERNEQY
TRBJ2-1 TRBV10-3 AINKGRDDEQF
TRBJ2-7 TRBV7-8 ASSVTYEQY
TRBJ1-1 TRBV5-4 ASSPREGNTEAF
TRBJ2-2 TRBV11-2 ASSRPKLAGVLNTGELF
TRBJ2-7 TRBV30 AWSVQGADSIEQY
TRBJ2-2 TRBV7-3 ASSLIAGGFGELF
TRBJ2-3 TRBV18 ASSPPLGARRTDTQY
TRBJ2-7 TRBV6-5 ASSRGTVPSYEQY
TRBJ1-4 TRBV2 ASSVMKVGEKLF
TRBJ2-6 TRBV5-8 ASSLELGSGANVLT
TRBJ1-2 TRBV5-4 ASSAGREIYGYT
TRBJ1-2 TRBV19 ASSTAKFSSYGYT
TRBJ2-2 TRBV6-6 ASSLLAGGGTGELF
TRBJ1-3 TRBV4-1 ASSRGQGARGNTIY
TRBJ2-1 TRBV7-9 ASSSWGLAGVNNEQF
TRBJ1-2 TRBV4-2 ASSHNVRDLGGYT
TRBJ2-1 TRBV30 AWSVRLEQF
TRBJ1-2 TRBV4-1 ASSQVGQNYGYT
TRBJ2-7 TRBV19 ASSKGGTSYEQY
TRBJ2-5 TRBV5-3 ARSRPGTSGERSQTQY